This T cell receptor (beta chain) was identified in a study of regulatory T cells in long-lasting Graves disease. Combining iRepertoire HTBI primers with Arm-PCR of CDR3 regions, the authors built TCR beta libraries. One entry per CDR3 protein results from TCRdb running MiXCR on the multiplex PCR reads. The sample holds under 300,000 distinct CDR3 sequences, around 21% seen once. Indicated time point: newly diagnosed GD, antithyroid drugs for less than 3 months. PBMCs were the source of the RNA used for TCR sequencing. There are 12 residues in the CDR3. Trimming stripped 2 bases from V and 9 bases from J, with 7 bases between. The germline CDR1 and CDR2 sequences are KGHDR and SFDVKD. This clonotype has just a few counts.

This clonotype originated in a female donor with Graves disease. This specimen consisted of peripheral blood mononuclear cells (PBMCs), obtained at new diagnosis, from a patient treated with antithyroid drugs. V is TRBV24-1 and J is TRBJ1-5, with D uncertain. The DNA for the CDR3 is TGTGCCACCAGTGATTCTAATATGCCCCAGCATTTT. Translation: CATSDSNMPQHF.